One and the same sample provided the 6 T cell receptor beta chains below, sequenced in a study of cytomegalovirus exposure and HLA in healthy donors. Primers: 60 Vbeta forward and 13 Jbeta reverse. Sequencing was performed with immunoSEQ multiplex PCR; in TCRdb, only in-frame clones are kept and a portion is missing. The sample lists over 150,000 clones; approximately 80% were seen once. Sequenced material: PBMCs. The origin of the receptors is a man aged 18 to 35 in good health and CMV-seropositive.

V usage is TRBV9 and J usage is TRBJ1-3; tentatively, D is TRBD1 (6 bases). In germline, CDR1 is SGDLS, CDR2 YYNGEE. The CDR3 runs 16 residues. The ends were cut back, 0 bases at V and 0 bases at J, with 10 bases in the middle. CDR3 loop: CASSVGGLLSGNTIYF. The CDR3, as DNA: TGTGCCAGCAGCGTAGGGGGGCTCCTCTCTGGAAACACCATATATTTT.

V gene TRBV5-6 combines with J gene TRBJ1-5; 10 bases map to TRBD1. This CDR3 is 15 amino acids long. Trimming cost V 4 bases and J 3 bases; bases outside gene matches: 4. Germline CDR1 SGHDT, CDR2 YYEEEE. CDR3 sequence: CASSGGTGDNQPQHF. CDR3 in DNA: TGTGCCAGCAGCGGGGGGACAGGGGACAATCAGCCCCAGCATTTT.

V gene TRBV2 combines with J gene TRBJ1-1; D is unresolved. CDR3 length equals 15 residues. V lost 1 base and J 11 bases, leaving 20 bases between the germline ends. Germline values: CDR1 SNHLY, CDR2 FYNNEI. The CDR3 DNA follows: TGTGCCAGCAGTGAAGGGCTCTCGGGAGCGGTTGTGGCTTTCTTT. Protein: CASSEGLSGAVVAFF.

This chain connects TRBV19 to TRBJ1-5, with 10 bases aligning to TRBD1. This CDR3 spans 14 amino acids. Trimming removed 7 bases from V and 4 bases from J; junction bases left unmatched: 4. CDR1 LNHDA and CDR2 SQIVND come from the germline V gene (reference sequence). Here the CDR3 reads CASKPGQGNQPQHF. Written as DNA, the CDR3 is TGTGCCAGTAAGCCGGGACAGGGGAATCAGCCCCAGCATTTT.

The CDR3 sequence: CSVQSRENYEQYF. The CDR3, as DNA: TGCAGCGTTCAATCACGGGAAAACTACGAGCAGTACTTC. This chain connects TRBV29-1 to TRBJ2-7, with D tentatively TRBD2 (5 bases). The CDR3 has 13 amino acids. Germline CDR1 reads SQVTM; CDR2 reads ANQGSEA. Trimming cost V 5 bases and J 3 bases, with 14 bases left between them.

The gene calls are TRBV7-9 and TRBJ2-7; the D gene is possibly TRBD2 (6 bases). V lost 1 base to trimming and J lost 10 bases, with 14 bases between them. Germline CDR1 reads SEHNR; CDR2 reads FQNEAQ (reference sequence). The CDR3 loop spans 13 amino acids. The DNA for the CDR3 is TGTGCCAGCAGCTTAGACCCGGGAGAGGATCAGTACTTC. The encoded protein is CASSLDPGEDQYF.